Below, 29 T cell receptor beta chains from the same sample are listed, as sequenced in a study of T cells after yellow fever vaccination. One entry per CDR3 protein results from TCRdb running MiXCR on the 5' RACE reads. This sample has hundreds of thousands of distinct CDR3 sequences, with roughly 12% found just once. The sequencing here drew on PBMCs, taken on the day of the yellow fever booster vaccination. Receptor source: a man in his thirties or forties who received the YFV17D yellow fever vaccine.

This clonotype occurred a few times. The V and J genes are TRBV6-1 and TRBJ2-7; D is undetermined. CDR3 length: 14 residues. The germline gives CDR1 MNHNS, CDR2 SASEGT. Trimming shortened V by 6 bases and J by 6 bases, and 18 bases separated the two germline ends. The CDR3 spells CASSPIENRGEQYF. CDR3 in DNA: TGTGCCAGCAGCCCCATTGAGAATAGAGGCGAGCAGTACTTC.

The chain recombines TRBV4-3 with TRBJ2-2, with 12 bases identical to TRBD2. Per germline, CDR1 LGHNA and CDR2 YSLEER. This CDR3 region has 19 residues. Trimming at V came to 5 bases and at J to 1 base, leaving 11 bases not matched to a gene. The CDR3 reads CASSVFGQTSGGNTGELFF. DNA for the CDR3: TGCGCCAGCAGCGTTTTTGGGCAGACTAGCGGGGGGAACACCGGGGAGCTGTTTTTT.

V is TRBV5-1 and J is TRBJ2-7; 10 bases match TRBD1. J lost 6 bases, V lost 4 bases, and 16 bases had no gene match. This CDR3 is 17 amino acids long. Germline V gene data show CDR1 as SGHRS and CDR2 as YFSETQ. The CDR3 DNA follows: TGCGCCAGCAGCCCCCAACCCTCGACAGGGGGCGCGGGCGAGCAGTACTTC. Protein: CASSPQPSTGGAGEQYF. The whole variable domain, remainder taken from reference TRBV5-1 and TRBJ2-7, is KAGVTQTPRYLIKTRGQQVTLSCSPISGHRSVSWYQQTPGQGLQFLFEYFSETQRNKGNFPGRFSGRQFSNSRSEMNVSTLELGDSALYLCASSPQPSTGGAGEQYFGPGTRLTVT.

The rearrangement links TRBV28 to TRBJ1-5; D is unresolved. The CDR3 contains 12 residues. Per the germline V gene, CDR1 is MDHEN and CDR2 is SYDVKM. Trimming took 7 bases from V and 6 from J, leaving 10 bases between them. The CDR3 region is CASTAAGQPQHF. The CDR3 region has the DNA TGTGCCAGCACCGCCGCCGGTCAGCCCCAGCATTTT. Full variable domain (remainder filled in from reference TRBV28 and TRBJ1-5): DVKVTQSSRYLVKRTGEKVFLECVQDMDHENMFWYRQDPGLGLRLIYFSYDVKMKEKGDIPEGYSVSREKKERFSLILESASTNQTSMYLCASTAAGQPQHFGDGTRLSIL.

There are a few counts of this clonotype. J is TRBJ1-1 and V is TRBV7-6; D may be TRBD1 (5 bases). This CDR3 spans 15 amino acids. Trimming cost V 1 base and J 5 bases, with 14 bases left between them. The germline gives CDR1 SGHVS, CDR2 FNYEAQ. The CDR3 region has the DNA TGTGCCAGCAGCTTAGATTCGGGGGGGAGTACTGAAGCTTTCTTT. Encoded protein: CASSLDSGGSTEAFF.

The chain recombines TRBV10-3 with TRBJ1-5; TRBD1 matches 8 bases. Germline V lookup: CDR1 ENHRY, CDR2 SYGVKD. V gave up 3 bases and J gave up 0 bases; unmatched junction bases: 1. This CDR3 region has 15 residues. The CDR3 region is CAISEGQGSNQPQHF. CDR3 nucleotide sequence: TGTGCCATCAGTGAAGGACAGGGTAGCAATCAGCCCCAGCATTTT.

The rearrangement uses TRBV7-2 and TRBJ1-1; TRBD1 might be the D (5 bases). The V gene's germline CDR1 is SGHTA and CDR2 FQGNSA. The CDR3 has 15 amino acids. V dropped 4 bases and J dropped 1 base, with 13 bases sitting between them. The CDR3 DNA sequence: TGTGCCAGCAGCTCCCAGCAGGGTAGGAACACTGAAGCTTTCTTT. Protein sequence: CASSSQQGRNTEAFF.

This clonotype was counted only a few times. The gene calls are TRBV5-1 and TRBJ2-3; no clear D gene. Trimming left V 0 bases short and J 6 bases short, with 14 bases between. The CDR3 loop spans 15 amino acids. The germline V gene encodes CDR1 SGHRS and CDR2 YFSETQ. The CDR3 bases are TGCGCCAGCAGCTTGGTTCCTGGGTTATTGGATACGCAGTATTTT. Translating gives CASSLVPGLLDTQYF.

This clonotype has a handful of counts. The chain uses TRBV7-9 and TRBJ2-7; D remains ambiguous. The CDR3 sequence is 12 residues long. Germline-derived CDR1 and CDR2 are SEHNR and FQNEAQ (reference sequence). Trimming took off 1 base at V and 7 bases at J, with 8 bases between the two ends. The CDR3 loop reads CASSLVVREQYF. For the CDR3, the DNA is TGTGCCAGCAGCTTAGTAGTTAGAGAGCAGTACTTC.

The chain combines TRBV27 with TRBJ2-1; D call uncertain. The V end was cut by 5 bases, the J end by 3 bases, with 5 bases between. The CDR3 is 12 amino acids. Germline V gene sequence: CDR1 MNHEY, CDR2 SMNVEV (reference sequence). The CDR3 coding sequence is TGTGCCAGCAGTACACACTACAATGAGCAGTTCTTC. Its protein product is CASSTHYNEQFF.

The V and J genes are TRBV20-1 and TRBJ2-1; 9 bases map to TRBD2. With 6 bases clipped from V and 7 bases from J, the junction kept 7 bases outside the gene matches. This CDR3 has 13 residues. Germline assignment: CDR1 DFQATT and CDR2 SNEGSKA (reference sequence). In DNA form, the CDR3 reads TGCAGTGCCCTCAGCGGGAGGTGGAATGAGCAGTTCTTC. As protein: CSALSGRWNEQFF.

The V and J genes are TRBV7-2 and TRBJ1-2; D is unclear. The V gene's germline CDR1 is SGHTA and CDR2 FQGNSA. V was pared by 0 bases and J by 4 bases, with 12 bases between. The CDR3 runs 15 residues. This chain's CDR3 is CASSLAAADLYGYTF. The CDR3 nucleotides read TGTGCCAGCAGCTTAGCGGCGGCAGATCTCTATGGCTACACCTTC.

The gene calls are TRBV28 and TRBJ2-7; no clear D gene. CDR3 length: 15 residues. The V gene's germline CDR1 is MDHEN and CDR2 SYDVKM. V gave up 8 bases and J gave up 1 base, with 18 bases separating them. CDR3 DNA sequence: TGTGCCAGCCGTTGGGGAAGGGAATGGTCCTACGAGCAGTACTTC. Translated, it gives CASRWGREWSYEQYF.

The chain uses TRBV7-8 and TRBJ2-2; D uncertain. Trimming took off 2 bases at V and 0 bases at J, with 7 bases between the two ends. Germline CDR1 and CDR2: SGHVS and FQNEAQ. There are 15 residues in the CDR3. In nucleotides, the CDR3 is TGTGCCAGCAGCTTAAGGGTAGCGAACACCGGGGAGCTGTTTTTT. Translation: CASSLRVANTGELFF.

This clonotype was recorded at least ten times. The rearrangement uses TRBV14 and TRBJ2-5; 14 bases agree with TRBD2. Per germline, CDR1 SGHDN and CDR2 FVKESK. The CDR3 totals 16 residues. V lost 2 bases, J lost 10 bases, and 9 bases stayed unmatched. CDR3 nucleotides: TGTGCCAGCAGCCAAACAACGGGACTAGCGGGAGTGAACCAGTACTTC. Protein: CASSQTTGLAGVNQYF.

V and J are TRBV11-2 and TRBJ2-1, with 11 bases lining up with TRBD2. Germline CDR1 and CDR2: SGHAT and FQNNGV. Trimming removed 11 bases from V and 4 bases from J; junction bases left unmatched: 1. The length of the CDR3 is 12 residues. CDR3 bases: TGTGCCGGGACTAGCGGTTACAATGAGCAGTTCTTC. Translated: CAGTSGYNEQFF.

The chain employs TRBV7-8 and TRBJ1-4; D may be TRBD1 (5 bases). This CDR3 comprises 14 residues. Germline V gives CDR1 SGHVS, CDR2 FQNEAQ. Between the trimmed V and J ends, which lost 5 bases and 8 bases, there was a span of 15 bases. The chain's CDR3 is CASSPPGRDEKLFF. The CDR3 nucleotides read TGTGCCAGCAGCCCTCCAGGGAGGGACGAAAAACTGTTTTTT. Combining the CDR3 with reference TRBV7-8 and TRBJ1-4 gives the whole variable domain GAGVSQSPRYKVAKRGQDVALRCDPISGHVSLFWYQQALGQGPEFLTYFQNEAQLDKSGLPSDRFFAERPEGSVSTLKIQRTQQEDSAVYLCASSPPGRDEKLFFGSGTQLSVL.

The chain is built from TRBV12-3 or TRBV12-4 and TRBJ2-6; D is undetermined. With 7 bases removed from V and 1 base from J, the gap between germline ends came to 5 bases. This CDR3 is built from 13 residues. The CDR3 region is CASISSGANVLTF. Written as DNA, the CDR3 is TGTGCCAGCATCTCGTCTGGGGCCAACGTCCTGACTTTC.

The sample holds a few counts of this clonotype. CDR3: CASSPEPRLAGYNEQFF. The CDR3 DNA reads as TGTGCCAGCAGCCCCGAGCCGAGACTAGCGGGCTACAATGAGCAGTTCTTC. The chain is built from TRBV5-4 and TRBJ2-1, with 10 bases fitting TRBD2. The V gene end was trimmed by 4 bases and the J gene end by 3 bases; junction bases not matched to a gene: 10. Per germline, CDR1 SGHNT and CDR2 YYREEE (reference sequence). This CDR3 comprises 17 residues.

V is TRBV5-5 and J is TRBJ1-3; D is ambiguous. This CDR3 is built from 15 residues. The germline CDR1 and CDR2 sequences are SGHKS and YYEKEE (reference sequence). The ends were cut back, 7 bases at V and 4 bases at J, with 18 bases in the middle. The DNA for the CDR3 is TGTGCCAGCCAGTTCGAGGAGCCGTGGGGAAACACCATATATTTT. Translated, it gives CASQFEEPWGNTIYF.

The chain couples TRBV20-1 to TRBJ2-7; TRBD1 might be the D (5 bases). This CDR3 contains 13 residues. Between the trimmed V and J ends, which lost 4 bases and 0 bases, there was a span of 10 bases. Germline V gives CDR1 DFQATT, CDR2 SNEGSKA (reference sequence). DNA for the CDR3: TGCAGTGCTAACATAGGGGACTCCTACGAGCAGTACTTC. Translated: CSANIGDSYEQYF.

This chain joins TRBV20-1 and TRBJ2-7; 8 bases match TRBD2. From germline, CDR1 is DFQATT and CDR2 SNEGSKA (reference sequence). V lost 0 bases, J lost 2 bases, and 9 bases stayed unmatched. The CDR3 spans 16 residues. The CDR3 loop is CSARDTGGPLPYEQYF. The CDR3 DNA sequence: TGCAGTGCTAGAGATACGGGAGGGCCCCTACCCTACGAGCAGTACTTC.

CDR3: CASSLDRGSDYGYTF. CDR3 sequence (DNA): TGTGCCAGCAGCTTAGATCGGGGGAGCGACTATGGCTACACCTTC. The genes are TRBV11-2 and TRBJ1-2; D possibly corresponds to TRBD1 (5 bases). V was cut by 0 bases and J by 3 bases, with 11 bases left in between. The CDR3 is 15 residues long. CDR1 is SGHAT and CDR2 is FQNNGV in the germline V gene. Filled out from reference TRBV11-2 and TRBJ1-2, the complete variable domain reads EAGVAQSPRYKIIEKRQSVAFWCNPISGHATLYWYQQILGQGPKLLIQFQNNGVVDDSQLPKDRFSAERLKGVDSTLKIQPAKLEDSAVYLCASSLDRGSDYGYTFGSGTRLTVV.

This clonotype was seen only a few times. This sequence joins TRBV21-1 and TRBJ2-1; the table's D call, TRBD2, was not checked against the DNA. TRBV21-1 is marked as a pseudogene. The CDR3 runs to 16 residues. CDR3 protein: CASRSVGTSDYNEQFF. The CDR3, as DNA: TGTGCCAGCAGAAGCGTAGGGACTAGCGACTACAATGAGCAGTTCTTC.

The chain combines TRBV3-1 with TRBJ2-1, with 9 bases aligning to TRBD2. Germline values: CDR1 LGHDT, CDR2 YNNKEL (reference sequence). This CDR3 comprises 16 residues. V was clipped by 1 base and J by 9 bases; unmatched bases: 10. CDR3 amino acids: CASSQVLREGLVEQFF. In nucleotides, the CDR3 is TGTGCCAGCAGCCAAGTCTTGCGGGAGGGCCTGGTTGAGCAGTTCTTC.

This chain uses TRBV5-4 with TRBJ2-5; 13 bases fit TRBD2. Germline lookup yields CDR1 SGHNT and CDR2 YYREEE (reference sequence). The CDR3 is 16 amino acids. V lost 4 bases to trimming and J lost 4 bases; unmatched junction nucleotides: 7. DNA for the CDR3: TGTGCCAGCAGCCCCACTAGCGGGAGGGCCCGAGAGACCCAGTACTTC. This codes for CASSPTSGRARETQYF.

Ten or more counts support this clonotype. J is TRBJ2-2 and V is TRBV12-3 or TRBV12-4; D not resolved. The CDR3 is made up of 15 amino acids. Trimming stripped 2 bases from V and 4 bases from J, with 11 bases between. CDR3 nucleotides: TGTGCCAGCAGTTTAAGTTCAGGATCCACCGGGGAGCTGTTTTTT. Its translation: CASSLSSGSTGELFF.

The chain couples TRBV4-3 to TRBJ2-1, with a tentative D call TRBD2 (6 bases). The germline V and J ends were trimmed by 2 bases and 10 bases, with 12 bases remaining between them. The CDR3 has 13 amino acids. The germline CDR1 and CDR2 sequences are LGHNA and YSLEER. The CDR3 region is CASSQNEGGEQFF. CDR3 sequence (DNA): TGCGCCAGCAGCCAAAACGAGGGAGGCGAGCAGTTCTTC.

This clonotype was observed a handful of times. This chain's CDR3 is CASSVVGAPSSYNEQFF. CDR3 sequence (DNA): TGTGCCAGCAGCGTAGTTGGGGCTCCGAGCTCCTACAATGAGCAGTTCTTC. The chain couples TRBV9 to TRBJ2-1; maybe TRBD1 (5 bases). The germline V and J ends were trimmed by 0 bases and 0 bases, with 13 bases remaining between them. Per germline, CDR1 SGDLS and CDR2 YYNGEE. CDR3 length equals 17 residues.